The source of this TCR beta chain is a study of blood T cell repertoires in COVID-19. Libraries were prepared by immunoSEQ multiplex PCR; TCRdb keeps only in-frame clonotypes and omits some of them. The repertoire includes 200,000 to 250,000 clones, roughly 85% of them detected once, and more than 4.5% sits in the top ten. The CDR3 is 15 residues long. V lost 2 bases, J lost 1 base, and 9 bases lay in between. Germline-derived CDR1 and CDR2 are LGHDT and YNNKEL (reference sequence). The chain is built from TRBV3-1 (or the pseudogene TRBV3-2) and TRBJ1-5; D is unresolved. Input material: peripheral blood. The sequence derives from a man aged 50-59 years with COVID-19, enrolled during active disease. The CDR3 sequence is CASSQRIQSNQPQHF. The CDR3 nucleotides read TGTGCCAGCAGCCAAAGAATCCAGAGCAATCAGCCCCAGCATTTT.